Each of the 4 T cell receptor beta chains below was sequenced from the same sample in a study of cytomegalovirus exposure and HLA in healthy donors. The PCR contained 60 Vbeta and 13 Jbeta primers. TCRdb's table, derived via immunoSEQ multiplex PCR, lists solely in-frame clones and lacks some. The sample yields 130,000 or so clones, 70% to 80% seen once. The sequenced sample was PBMCs. The source of these receptors is a female donor in good health and CMV-seronegative.

The rearrangement uses TRBV6-1 and TRBJ2-3, with TRBD1 matching 7 bases. The CDR3 runs 15 residues. J lost 5 bases, V lost 2 bases, and 7 bases had no gene match. CDR1 MNHNS and CDR2 SASEGT come from the germline V gene. This CDR3 reads CASSESTYRGDTQYF. CDR3 sequence (DNA): TGTGCCAGCAGTGAATCCACCTACAGGGGAGATACGCAGTATTTT.

The rearrangement joins TRBV18 to TRBJ2-3, with D unclear. Germline V CDR1 and CDR2: KGHSH, LQKENI. Between the trimmed V and J ends, which lost 4 bases and 1 base, there was a span of 9 bases. The CDR3 totals 14 residues. The CDR3 reads CASSRDGGTDTQYF. CDR3 bases: TGTGCCAGCTCACGAGATGGAGGCACAGATACGCAGTATTTT.

The chain joins TRBV7-9 to TRBJ1-4; no reliable D call. The germline gives CDR1 SEHNR, CDR2 FQNEAQ (reference sequence). The CDR3 consists of 10 residues. Between the trimmed V and J ends, which lost 8 bases and 8 bases, there was a span of 6 bases. CDR3 sequence: CASAAEKLFF. The CDR3 DNA sequence: TGTGCCAGCGCGGCGGAAAAACTGTTTTTT.

This chain connects TRBV5-1 to TRBJ2-5, with D possibly TRBD1 on 7 matching bases. The germline V gene encodes CDR1 SGHRS and CDR2 YFSETQ. Deletions cut 3 bases from V and 2 bases from J, with 17 bases between. The CDR3 is made up of 16 amino acids. The CDR3 coding sequence is TGCGCCAGCAGCTGGCGACAGGGAGGAACACAAGAGACCCAGTACTTC. The encoded protein is CASSWRQGGTQETQYF.